These 13 T cell receptor beta chains share one sample of origin, sequenced in a study of response to subunit inactivated influenza vaccine. TCRdb redid the calling of the RT-PCR reads with MiXCR, one entry per CDR3 protein. The sample records a few hundred thousand distinct CDR3 sequences, less than 25% being singletons. This sample comprised PBMCs from blood, obtained less than 22 months after vaccination. These receptors all come from a man aged 45-69 years who received an inactivated influenza vaccine.

This clonotype was picked up many times. The genes are TRBV11-2 and TRBJ1-1; D gene unclear. CDR3 length: 12 residues. V lost 5 bases and J lost 4, with 8 bases in between. Germline V CDR1 and CDR2: SGHAT, FQNNGV. This chain's CDR3 is CASSLSGTEAFF. CDR3 coding DNA: TGTGCCAGCAGCCTCTCGGGCACTGAAGCTTTCTTT. Combining the CDR3 with reference TRBV11-2 and TRBJ1-1 gives the whole variable domain EAGVAQSPRYKIIEKRQSVAFWCNPISGHATLYWYQQILGQGPKLLIQFQNNGVVDDSQLPKDRFSAERLKGVDSTLKIQPAKLEDSAVYLCASSLSGTEAFFGQGTRLTVV.

This clonotype has just one count. J is TRBJ2-1 and V is TRBV7-2; D gene ambiguous. Trimming cost V 5 bases and J 6 bases, with 5 bases left between them. Per the germline V gene, CDR1 is SGHTA and CDR2 is FQGNSA. The CDR3 is 11 amino acids. DNA for the CDR3: TGTGCCAGCAGCGCCTTCAATGAGCAGTTCTTC. Translating it yields CASSAFNEQFF.

This clonotype appeared a few times. The V call is TRBV5-1, the J call TRBJ2-1, with 9 positions matching TRBD1. The trim removed 0 bases at V and 9 bases at J, leaving 4 bases unmatched. The CDR3 contains 14 residues. Per the germline V gene, CDR1 is SGHRS and CDR2 is YFSETQ. This CDR3 is CASSLEGQGFEQFF. The CDR3 DNA sequence: TGCGCCAGCAGCTTGGAAGGACAGGGGTTTGAGCAGTTCTTC.

The J gene is TRBJ2-5, the V gene TRBV7-2, with D possibly being TRBD1 (5 bases). Between the trimmed V and J ends, which lost 5 bases and 1 base, there was a span of 14 bases. This CDR3 contains 15 residues. The germline gives CDR1 SGHTA, CDR2 FQGNSA. DNA for the CDR3: TGTGCCAGCAGCCCACGGTGGGGCTTCCAAGAGACCCAGTACTTC. As protein: CASSPRWGFQETQYF.

To note about this clonotype: The junction departs from germline at one end; a sequencing error may be responsible. The genes are TRBV3-1 and TRBJ1-1; D call uncertain. CDR1 and CDR2 from the germline V gene are LGHDT and YNNKEL (reference sequence). This CDR3 contains 16 residues. Here the CDR3 reads CASGQDRAPRDTEAFF. CDR3 nucleotide sequence: TGTGCCAGCGGCCAAGACCGGGCCCCTAGGGACACTGAAGCTTTCTTT.

The chain is built from TRBV20-1 and TRBJ2-1; 16 nucleotides agree with TRBD2. This CDR3 is 14 amino acids long. Per the germline V gene, CDR1 is DFQATT and CDR2 is SNEGSKA (reference sequence). The V and J ends lost 5 bases and 8 bases, in that order; junction bases with no gene match: 3. The CDR3 sequence: CSASGLAGGDEQFF. CDR3 DNA sequence: TGCAGTGCTTCGGGACTAGCGGGAGGGGATGAGCAGTTCTTC.

This chain links TRBV9 with TRBJ2-7; weak D call: TRBD1 (5 bases). Looked up from germline, CDR1 is SGDLS and CDR2 is YYNGEE. V lost 0 bases, J lost 3 bases, and 10 bases lay in between. CDR3 length: 14 amino acids. Here the CDR3 DNA reads TGTGCCAGCAGCGTAGGGACAAGTTTCTACGAGCAGTACTTC. It specifies CASSVGTSFYEQYF.

The rearrangement links TRBV5-6 to TRBJ2-5; a possible D gene is TRBD1 (5 bases). V was shortened by 2 bases and J by 5 bases, with 25 bases between the two germline ends. The germline V gene encodes CDR1 SGHDT and CDR2 YYEEEE. This CDR3 is built from 18 residues. In DNA form, the CDR3 reads TGTGCCAGCAGCTTAGGGCATCTCCTTGTAGGGGCCGGGGAGACCCAGTACTTC. As protein: CASSLGHLLVGAGETQYF. The whole variable domain, filled in from reference TRBV5-6 and TRBJ2-5, reads DAGVTQSPTHLIKTRGQQVTLRCSPKSGHDTVSWYQQALGQGPQFIFQYYEEEERQRGNFPDRFSGHQFPNYSSELNVNALLLGDSALYLCASSLGHLLVGAGETQYFGPGTRLLVL.

This clonotype showed up just a few times. The V call is TRBV30, the J call TRBJ1-1; D may be TRBD1 (5 bases). From germline, CDR1 is GTSNPN and CDR2 SVGIG (reference sequence). The V gene lost 2 bases and the J gene lost 1 base, with 11 bases spanning the gap. CDR3 length: 14 residues. The DNA of the CDR3 is TGTGCCTGGAGTCTAAGGGGACCGAACACTGAAGCTTTCTTT. Protein sequence: CAWSLRGPNTEAFF.

This rearrangement joins TRBV18 to TRBJ2-1, with D perhaps matching TRBD1 (6 bases). Trimming shortened V by 5 bases and J by 6 bases, and 8 bases separated the two germline ends. There are 12 residues in the CDR3. The V gene's germline CDR1 is KGHSH and CDR2 LQKENI. CDR3 region: CASSSQGNEQFF. DNA for the CDR3: TGTGCCAGCTCATCACAGGGCAATGAGCAGTTCTTC.

The chain links TRBV5-1 to TRBJ2-1, with 8 bases lining up with TRBD2. The CDR3 is 16 amino acids. V lost 2 bases to trimming and J lost 0 bases; unmatched junction nucleotides: 4. The germline V gene has CDR1 SGHRS and CDR2 YFSETQ. This chain's CDR3 is CASSLPGTSSYNEQFF. The CDR3 nucleotides read TGCGCCAGCAGCTTACCAGGGACTAGCTCCTACAATGAGCAGTTCTTC.

This chain uses TRBV9 with TRBJ1-3; no clear D. Deletions cut 3 bases from V and 0 bases from J, with 10 bases between. CDR3 size: 15 residues. Looked up from germline, CDR1 is SGDLS and CDR2 is YYNGEE. CDR3 residues: CASSAAGSSGNTIYF. The DNA of the CDR3 is TGTGCCAGCAGCGCCGCGGGGAGCTCTGGAAACACCATATATTTT. The variable domain in full, completed from reference TRBV9 and TRBJ1-3, reads DSGVTQTPKHLITATGQRVTLRCSPRSGDLSVYWYQQSLDQGLQFLIQYYNGEERAKGNILERFSAQQFPDLHSELNLSSLELGDSALYFCASSAAGSSGNTIYFGEGSWLTVV.

The V call is TRBV5-5, the J call TRBJ1-2, with a weak D call TRBD1 (5 bases). V lost 2 bases and J lost 8, with 7 bases in between. Germline-derived CDR1 and CDR2 are SGHKS and YYEKEE (reference sequence). The CDR3 is 11 residues long. As DNA, the CDR3 is TGTGCCAGCAGCTTTCGGGACGGCTACACCTTC. This codes for CASSFRDGYTF.